This is a list of T cell receptor beta chains from one sample in a study of cytomegalovirus exposure and HLA in healthy donors. Data came from immunoSEQ multiplex PCR; TCRdb stores just in-frame clones and leaves some out. Among tens of thousands of clones, 80% to 95% were seen once, and the ten largest hold 3% to 4.5%. Sequenced: PBMCs. Receptors originate from a woman younger than 45 in good health and CMV-seronegative. Each CDR3 is given with its conserved first and last residue. D genes are given only for firm matches. Not every row has a clone size; where given, it reads once, few, many or a size class.

v_call,d_call,clone_size,j_call,cdr3_aa,cdr3_nt
TRBV18,TRBD2,NA,TRBJ2-2,CASSTAGGPTGELFF,TGTGCCAGCTCAACAGCGGGAGGGCCCACCGGGGAGCTGTTTTTT
TRBV27,NA,NA,TRBJ2-1,CASKQGANEQFF,TGTGCCAGTAAACAGGGAGCGAATGAGCAGTTCTTC
TRBV30,TRBD1,NA,TRBJ1-1,CAWGQGGLNTEAFF,TGTGCCTGGGGACAGGGGGGGCTGAACACTGAAGCTTTCTTT
TRBV5-1,TRBD2,NA,TRBJ2-1,CASSLGAGSSYNEQFF,TGCGCCAGCAGCTTGGGAGCGGGGAGCTCCTACAATGAGCAGTTCTTC
TRBV10-3,NA,NA,TRBJ2-3,CAITGELSTDTQYF,TGTGCCATCACAGGGGAACTAAGCACAGATACGCAGTATTTT
TRBV7-9,NA,NA,TRBJ2-7,CASSRQGTLSEQYF,TGTGCCAGCAGCCGCCAGGGGACGCTTAGTGAGCAGTACTTC
TRBV5-1,TRBD2,NA,TRBJ2-1,CASSSGLAGGGEQFF,TGCGCCAGCAGCTCGGGACTAGCGGGAGGAGGGGAGCAGTTCTTC
TRBV5-1,TRBD1,NA,TRBJ2-1,CASSLAVTGASYNEQFF,TGCGCCAGCAGCTTGGCCGTGACAGGGGCCTCCTACAATGAGCAGTTCTTC
TRBV10-3,NA,once,TRBJ2-7,CAISESGGWTTYEQYF,TGTGCCATCAGTGAGTCGGGCGGGTGGACCACCTACGAGCAGTACTTC
TRBV4-3,NA,NA,TRBJ1-1,CASSQARLGTEAFF,TGCGCCAGCAGCCAAGCTAGATTGGGCACTGAAGCTTTCTTT
TRBV18,NA,NA,TRBJ2-5,CASSPSRVETQYF,TGTGCCAGCTCACCATCGAGGGTGGAGACCCAGTACTTC
TRBV5-4,NA,NA,TRBJ2-2,CASSRGLSFTGELFF,TGTGCCAGCAGCCGGGGACTCTCCTTCACCGGGGAGCTGTTTTTT
TRBV5-1,NA,NA,TRBJ2-7,CASSLEGGYEQYF,TGCGCCAGCAGCTTGGAGGGAGGATACGAGCAGTACTTC
TRBV18,NA,NA,TRBJ2-1,CASSPSSGVSSYNEQFF,TGTGCCAGCTCACCTTCGAGCGGTGTGAGCTCCTACAATGAGCAGTTCTTC
TRBV2,TRBD2,NA,TRBJ2-3,CASRIDGTSGSTDTQYF,TGTGCCAGCAGAATAGACGGGACTAGCGGGAGCACAGATACGCAGTATTTT
TRBV5-8,NA,NA,TRBJ2-7,CASSPGRVGYEQYF,TGTGCCAGCAGCCCCGGGCGGGTTGGCTACGAGCAGTACTTC
TRBV19,TRBD1,NA,TRBJ2-7,CASTRTGSYEQYF,TGTGCCAGTACCAGGACAGGCAGCTACGAGCAGTACTTC
TRBV7-9,NA,once,TRBJ2-1,CASSLYRGADEQFF,TGTGCCAGCAGCTTATATCGGGGGGCGGATGAGCAGTTCTTC
TRBV29-1,TRBD1,NA,TRBJ2-5,CSARQGAGQETQYF,TGCAGCGCCCGACAGGGGGCAGGTCAAGAGACCCAGTACTTC
TRBV12-5,NA,NA,TRBJ2-7,CASGLGPGEQYF,TGTGCTAGTGGTTTGGGGCCAGGCGAGCAGTACTTC
TRBV7-3,TRBD1,NA,TRBJ2-6,CASSFGTGGSGANVLTF,TGTGCCAGCAGCTTCGGGACAGGGGGCTCTGGGGCCAACGTCCTGACTTTC
TRBV27,NA,NA,TRBJ1-2,CASSFNPGSDYGYTF,TGTGCCAGCAGTTTTAACCCAGGGTCCGACTATGGCTACACCTTC
TRBV21-1,NA,NA,TRBJ1-2,CASSKVQGEGSYTF,TGTGCCAGCAGCAAAGTACAGGGCGAGGGAAGCTACACCTTC
TRBV7-9,TRBD1,NA,TRBJ1-1,CASSFLQGGGMNTEAFF,TGTGCCAGCAGCTTCCTACAGGGGGGCGGGATGAACACTGAAGCTTTCTTT
TRBV30,TRBD1,NA,TRBJ1-2,CAWRIQGADGYTF,TGTGCCTGGAGAATCCAGGGGGCCGATGGCTACACCTTC
TRBV7-8,TRBD2,NA,TRBJ2-1,CASSTSKGLGYNEQFF,TGTGCCAGCAGCACCAGTAAGGGACTAGGTTACAATGAGCAGTTCTTC
TRBV15,NA,once,TRBJ1-3,CATSRRASGGNTIYF,TGTGCCACCAGCAGGAGGGCCTCGGGCGGAAACACCATATATTTT
TRBV6-6,NA,NA,TRBJ1-1,CASSYSGWTEAFF,TGTGCCAGCAGTTACTCCGGGTGGACTGAAGCTTTCTTT
TRBV5-1,TRBD1,NA,TRBJ1-4,CASSLGQGGSGLFF,TGCGCCAGCAGCCTGGGACAGGGAGGATCGGGACTGTTTTTT
TRBV10-3,NA,NA,TRBJ1-6,CAIRGTFGDSPLHF,TGTGCCATCAGGGGGACATTTGGAGATTCACCCCTCCACTTT
TRBV30,NA,NA,TRBJ2-1,CAWRTLGTLARYEQFF,TGTGCCTGGAGAACTTTAGGGACTCTAGCCCGGTATGAGCAGTTCTTC
TRBV5-4,TRBD2,NA,TRBJ2-5,CASSLGLAGGVETQYF,TGTGCCAGCAGCTTGGGTCTAGCGGGGGGAGTAGAGACCCAGTACTTC
TRBV5-1,TRBD1,NA,TRBJ2-1,CASSPGQGTDEQFF,TGCGCCAGCAGCCCAGGACAGGGCACAGATGAGCAGTTCTTC
TRBV6-5,TRBD1,NA,TRBJ2-7,CASSYSGQGFYEQYF,TGTGCCAGCAGTTACTCGGGACAGGGCTTCTACGAGCAGTACTTC
TRBV7-2,NA,NA,TRBJ2-7,CASSSQRSGQYF,TGTGCCAGCAGCTCTCAACGGAGCGGGCAGTACTTC
TRBV29-1,NA,NA,TRBJ2-2,CSVCVLTGELFF,TGCAGCGTTTGTGTCCTCACCGGGGAGCTGTTTTTT
TRBV27,TRBD2,NA,TRBJ2-7,CASSLRLAGGFEQYF,TGTGCCAGCAGTTTAAGACTAGCGGGAGGTTTCGAGCAGTACTTC
TRBV5-8,NA,NA,TRBJ1-2,CASSLGGGNGYTF,TGTGCCAGCAGCTTGGGGGGAGGCAATGGCTACACCTTC
TRBV10-3,NA,NA,TRBJ2-1,CAISESGLHPYNEQFF,TGTGCCATCAGTGAGTCTGGACTGCACCCCTACAATGAGCAGTTCTTC
TRBV10-3,NA,NA,TRBJ1-1,CAISGAASEAFF,TGTGCCATCAGTGGGGCAGCTTCTGAAGCTTTCTTT
TRBV5-1,NA,NA,TRBJ2-2,CASSLAAQGSVPGELFF,TGCGCCAGCAGCTTGGCCGCGCAGGGGTCGGTTCCCGGGGAGCTGTTTTTT
TRBV19,TRBD1,NA,TRBJ1-1,CATSQGTGEVTEAFF,TGTGCCACTAGCCAGGGGACAGGGGAGGTTACTGAAGCTTTCTTT
TRBV12-5,NA,NA,TRBJ2-3,CASGLVQGGSTDTQYF,TGTGCTAGTGGTTTGGTACAGGGCGGGAGCACAGATACGCAGTATTTT
TRBV2,TRBD1,NA,TRBJ1-5,CASSWGQGANQPQHF,TGTGCCAGCAGCTGGGGACAGGGGGCCAATCAGCCCCAGCATTTT
TRBV2,NA,NA,TRBJ2-7,CASSSSRVSRGSYEQYF,TGTGCCAGCAGTTCCTCCCGGGTCTCGAGAGGGTCCTACGAGCAGTACTTC
TRBV5-1,NA,NA,TRBJ1-1,CASSPTQRGNTEAFF,TGCGCCAGCAGCCCCACCCAACGGGGGAACACTGAAGCTTTCTTT
TRBV18,NA,NA,TRBJ2-2,CASSPGFNTGELFF,TGTGCCAGCTCACCCGGGTTTAACACCGGGGAGCTGTTTTTT
TRBV5-8,TRBD2,NA,TRBJ2-3,CASSSGLAGVPSTDTQYF,TGTGCCAGCAGCTCGGGACTAGCGGGGGTGCCTAGCACAGATACGCAGTATTTT
TRBV19,NA,NA,TRBJ2-1,CASSVQGSYNEQFF,TGTGCCAGTAGTGTACAGGGTTCCTACAATGAGCAGTTCTTC
TRBV7-9,NA,NA,TRBJ1-2,CASSLQGSNYGYTF,TGTGCCAGCAGCCTACAGGGATCTAACTATGGCTACACCTTC